This is a list of T cell receptor beta chains from one sample in a study of CD8 T cells in Susac syndrome. MiXCR was run by TCRdb on the immunoSEQ multiplex PCR reads, yielding one entry per CDR3 protein. Here the sample spans 150,000 or so distinct CDR3 sequences, 92% being singletons. The sample was CD4+ T cells from PBMCs. The source of these receptors is a human donor in good health. Each CDR3 is given with its conserved first and last residue.

>TRBV14|TRBJ2-5
CASSQGSFVEETQYF
>TRBV2|TRBJ1-5
CASSGGQGGNQPQHF
>TRBV5-1|TRBJ1-1
CASSLAEGGRGSEAFF
>TRBV5-1|TRBJ2-7
CASSLDHSAYEQYF
>TRBV5-1|TRBJ1-2
CASSLGRLNYGYTF
>TRBV12-3/TRBV12-4|TRBJ1-5
CASSHRDGNQPQHF
>TRBV18|TRBJ2-5
CASSQGTSGLKTQYF
>TRBV5-6|TRBJ1-2
CASTTTGYYGYTF
>TRBV4-3|TRBJ2-6
CASSQDLAGALSGANVLTF
>TRBV20-1|TRBJ1-4
CSAGEQGRGEKLFF
>TRBV3-1|TRBJ1-1
CASSHPGDRMNTEAFF
>TRBV2|TRBJ2-5
CASKVPGLAGVETQYF
>TRBV9|TRBJ2-1
CASSSLRVAEYNEQFF
>TRBV29-1|TRBJ2-7
CSAVGQQTYEQYF
>TRBV2|TRBJ2-1
CASRTSGGLQFF
>TRBV20-1|TRBJ2-2
CSIGGAGTGELFF
>TRBV7-2|TRBJ2-3
CASSQRLAQITDTQYF
>TRBV30|TRBJ1-5
CAWSVGGSNQPQHF
>TRBV20-1|TRBJ2-3
CSASKGTVTDTQYF
>TRBV2|TRBJ2-6
CASSEARTPGANVLTF
>TRBV30|TRBJ2-1
CAWKGPTAFPQSEQFF
>TRBV5-1|TRBJ2-7
CASSRTGVKDEQYF
>TRBV7-3|TRBJ2-5
CASSLGELQETQYF
>TRBV9|TRBJ1-1
CASSVTGLTEAFF
>TRBV28|TRBJ2-7
CASRYGGAYEQYF
>TRBV19|TRBJ1-2
CASSPGQTNYGYTF
>TRBV9|TRBJ2-4
CASSAGAPGGKNIQYF
>TRBV2|TRBJ1-1
CATADRAGDEAFF
>TRBV11-2|TRBJ2-7
CASSPGGSRYEQYF
>TRBV4-2|TRBJ2-2
CASSRASAVTGELFF
>TRBV15|TRBJ2-2
CATSTNRVAGELFF
>TRBV5-1|TRBJ2-5
CASSLGDFFSETQYF
>TRBV6-1|TRBJ2-3
CASSGTGGADTQYF
>TRBV5-1|TRBJ1-2
CASSSGSYYGYTF
>TRBV19|TRBJ2-7
CASKQAPSSYEQYF
>TRBV6-2/TRBV6-3|TRBJ2-7
CASSPQGGSDEQYF
>TRBV7-9|TRBJ2-7
CASSLESSYGQYF
>TRBV6-6|TRBJ2-3
CATSKDRGPDTQYF
>TRBV6-1|TRBJ1-2
CAGRSAGNYGYTF
>TRBV29-1|TRBJ2-7
CSVATSGSYEQYF